This record looks at one T cell receptor (beta chain) sequence and its context. Sequencing was performed with immunoSEQ multiplex PCR; in TCRdb, only in-frame clones are kept and a portion is missing. This sample has around 130,000 clones, with roughly 84% found just once. This record comes from a study of blood T cell repertoires in COVID-19. The CDR3 has 14 residues. The germline V gene has CDR1 LNHDA and CDR2 SQIVND (reference sequence). V lost 3 bases to trimming and J lost 2 bases; unmatched junction nucleotides: 2. This receptor was taken from a human donor in a cohort sampled during active COVID-19. Sequenced sample: peripheral blood. This chain joins TRBV19 and TRBJ2-7; 9 nucleotides align to TRBD1. The CDR3: CASSMGQGPYEQYF. CDR3 bases: TGTGCCAGTAGTATGGGACAGGGTCCCTACGAGCAGTACTTC.